The subject of this entry is one T cell receptor beta chain. The naive CD8 population came from CD45RO-negative cells selected for CCR7, without terminally differentiated effector memory CD45RA+ cells. The sample comes from a study of shared clonotypes between healthy human individuals. Original handling: Filtering differed because ImmunoSEQ produced junction-only sequences that carried no quality scores. Using immunoSEQ multiplex PCR, the repertoire was profiled, and TCRdb retains in-frame clones only, with some absent. V and J calls and clone size come straight from that table; D and trimming were deduced from the DNA. The sample lists just over 2,000,000 clones, about 95% seen once, with 0.9% to 1.3% in the top ten. The CDR3 loop spans 12 amino acids. The germline V gene has CDR1 ENHRY and CDR2 SYGVKD. V was clipped by 7 bases and J by 4 bases, with 10 bases between them.

Sequences were obtained from naive CD8+ T cells sorted from blood. This chain uses TRBV10-3 with TRBJ2-5; D is uncertain. The source of this sequence is a man aged 18-30 years in good health. CDR3 sequence: CAITADGETQYF. CDR3 nucleotides: TGTGCCATCACGGCAGACGGAGAGACCCAGTACTTC.